Included here is one T cell receptor beta chain sequence, with context. Its antigen is unidentified. Data came from immunoSEQ multiplex PCR; TCRdb stores just in-frame clones and leaves some out. In the table there are more than 110,000 clones, approximately 90% of which are singletons. The source of the sample is a study of T cell responses to AZD1222 COVID-19 vaccine. Findings of the study overall: Baseline seropositivity occurred in only 5 to 7 AZD1222 recipients. Clonal diversity was possibly underestimated, and the donors were mostly white British, with more females.

The germline gives CDR1 WSHSY, CDR2 SAAADI. The CDR3 runs 13 residues. V dropped 7 bases and J dropped 5 bases, with 12 bases sitting between them. V and J are TRBV10-2 and TRBJ1-5; D is perhaps TRBD1 (5 bases). This material consisted of peripheral blood, taken 28 days after the second AZD1222 dose. The TCR originated in an adult who received the AZD1222 COVID-19 vaccine. CDR3 residues: CASKAWGDQPQHF. The CDR3 bases are TGCGCCAGCAAGGCCTGGGGGGATCAGCCCCAGCATTTT.